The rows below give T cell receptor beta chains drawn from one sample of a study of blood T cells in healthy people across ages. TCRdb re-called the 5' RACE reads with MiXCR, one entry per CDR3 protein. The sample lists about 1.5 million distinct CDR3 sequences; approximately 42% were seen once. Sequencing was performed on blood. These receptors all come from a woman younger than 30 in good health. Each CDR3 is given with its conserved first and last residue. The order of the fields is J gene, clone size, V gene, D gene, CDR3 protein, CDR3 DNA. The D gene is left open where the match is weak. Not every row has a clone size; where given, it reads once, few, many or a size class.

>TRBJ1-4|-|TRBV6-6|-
CASSYSGGASNEKLFF
TGTGCCAGCAGTTACTCCGGAGGGGCGTCTAATGAAAAACTGTTTTTT
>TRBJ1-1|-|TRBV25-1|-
CASSGRQYMNTEAFF
TGTGCCAGCAGTGGAAGACAGTACATGAACACTGAAGCTTTCTTT
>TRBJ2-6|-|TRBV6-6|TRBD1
CASRTGGLGANVLTF
TGTGCCAGCAGGACAGGGGGCCTGGGGGCCAACGTCCTGACTTTC
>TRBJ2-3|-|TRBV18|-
CASSPYRDDTDTQYF
TGTGCCAGCTCACCGTACCGGGACGACACAGATACGCAGTATTTT
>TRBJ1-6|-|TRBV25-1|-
CASSGAGGNSPLHF
TGTGCCAGCAGTGGAGCCGGGGGTAATTCACCCCTCCACTTT
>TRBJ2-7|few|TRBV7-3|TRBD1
CASSVGTGDSYEQYF
TGTGCCAGCAGCGTTGGGACAGGGGATTCCTACGAGCAGTACTTC
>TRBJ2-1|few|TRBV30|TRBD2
CAYTGTSEQFF
TGTGCCTATACCGGGACTAGCGAGCAGTTCTTC
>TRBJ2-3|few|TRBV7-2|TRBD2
CASSPWTSGYTDTQYF
TGTGCCAGCAGCCCATGGACTAGCGGGTACACAGATACGCAGTATTTT
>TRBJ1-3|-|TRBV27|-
CASRPGNTIYF
TGTGCCAGCAGGCCCGGAAACACCATATATTTT
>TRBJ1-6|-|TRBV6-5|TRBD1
CASSRQGMDSPLHF
TGTGCCAGCAGCCGACAGGGCATGGATTCACCCCTCCACTTT